This T cell receptor (beta chain) derives from a study of T cells in Graves' hyperthyroidism and ophthalmopathy. This clonotype was counted many times. Its antigen is not identified. Study outcomes and limitations: Blood held most thyroid clonotypes expanded above 0.001 frequency.

TCR beta CDR3 region amplification was performed from RNA transcripts. First-round RT-PCR of the TCR CDR3 relied on the HTBI primer set. Using its own MiXCR run on the multiplex PCR reads, TCRdb lists one record per CDR3 protein. Of approximately 370,000 distinct CDR3 sequences listed, 15% are singletons. The clonotype originates from a woman aged 25-40 years with Graves' hyperthyroidism. The sequencing sample was made of blood.

CDR3 sequence reads: CASSFSAGGDEQYF. The DNA of the CDR3 is TGTGCCAGCAGCTTTAGCGCAGGGGGCGACGAGCAGTACTTC. The V call is TRBV7-2, the J call TRBJ2-7; 8 bases align to TRBD1. In germline, CDR1 is SGHTA, CDR2 FQGNSA. With V trimmed by 3 bases and J by 5 bases, 6 bases remained unmatched. The CDR3 has 14 amino acids.